This T cell receptor beta chain comes out of a study of Ad26.COV2.S vaccination and SARS-CoV-2 variants. The overall study: Donor had been placed in the Ad26.COV2.S arm of the COV1001 trial. The authors gave Ad26.COV2.S intramuscularly, either once or twice 56 days apart.

Remarks on this clone: Its cognate antigen is unknown.

The data were produced by immunoSEQ multiplex PCR, yet TCRdb's version contains in-frame clones alone and is incomplete. The data show 360,000 or so clones, roughly 87% seen once. Notes on the study in general: From the TCR breadth and depth analyses, total T cell responses may have been underestimated.

Germline CDR1 LNHDA, CDR2 SQIVND (reference sequence). Between the trimmed V and J ends, which lost 3 bases and 8 bases, there was a span of 8 bases. The CDR3 covers 13 residues. As for treatment: some 19 received Ad26.COV2.S at low or high dose, single or two shots; roughly five received placebo; per-sample allocation not given. Each sample was drawn 63 days after the first injection (of vaccine or placebo). Whoever gave the sample was an adult aged 18-55 years in Boston. The clonotype comes from a person between 18 and 59 years old who received the Ad26.COV2.S COVID-19 vaccine or a placebo. The source material was peripheral blood, sampled in a trial of Ad26.COV2.S vaccine versus placebo. The genes are TRBV19 and TRBJ1-6; unclear D gene. This CDR3 reads CASSISNYSPLHF. CDR3 DNA: TGTGCCAGTAGTATTTCCAATTATTCACCCCTCCACTTT.